This is a list of T cell receptor beta chains from one sample in a study of cytomegalovirus exposure and HLA in healthy donors. TCRdb keeps only in-frame clones here, not all; method: immunoSEQ multiplex PCR. The sample shows approximately 170,000 clones, around 62% of them seen only once. The specimen sequenced was PBMCs. These TCRs come from a man aged 35 to 55 in good health and CMV-seronegative. The conserved cysteine and the conserved F or W are not part of the CDR3 here. Size is omitted from some rows. Given values are once, few, many or a class for expanded clones.

V	size	J	CDR3
TRBV30	NA	TRBJ2-7	AWSVRMLSYEQY
TRBV7-6	NA	TRBJ1-5	ASSLLVGGEGNQPQH
TRBV5-1	few	TRBJ1-3	ASSPGDRGGNTIY
TRBV5-1	NA	TRBJ2-6	ASSSDRVLSGANVLT
TRBV28	NA	TRBJ2-1	AIRTGGNYNEQF
TRBV19	NA	TRBJ1-1	ASSIRGNTEAF
TRBV7-2	NA	TRBJ2-3	ASSSGDFTDTQY
TRBV6-1	NA	TRBJ1-3	ASSASLQGAGNTIY
TRBV28	NA	TRBJ1-2	ASSLFPGGWDSSNYGYT
TRBV7-2	NA	TRBJ2-1	ASSSSSESYNEQF
TRBV29-1	NA	TRBJ1-2	SVEAVDRVDGYT
TRBV28	NA	TRBJ2-7	ASSRGTYEQY